One sample yielded the 4 T cell receptor beta chains listed below, sequenced in a study of siplizumab effects on memory and regulatory T cells. Some clones are missing from TCRdb's copy, which holds only in-frame ones; the method was immunoSEQ multiplex PCR. The table lists about 56,000 clones, 95% to 98% of them singletons. Sequencing input: naive CD8+ T cells sorted from blood. The receptors were sampled from a human donor in good health.

The rearrangement joins TRBV5-6 to TRBJ1-2; tentatively, D is TRBD1 (5 bases). The V and J ends lost 0 bases and 6 bases respectively, with 12 bases between them. This CDR3 region has 14 residues. Germline assignment: CDR1 SGHDT and CDR2 YYEEEE. CDR3 DNA sequence: TGTGCCAGCAGCTTGGCAGGGTTTAAGAATGGCTACACCTTC. Its protein is CASSLAGFKNGYTF.

V gene TRBV27 combines with J gene TRBJ2-3, with 7 nucleotides matching TRBD2. Trimming cost V 5 bases and J 2 bases; bases outside gene matches: 10. Looked up from germline, CDR1 is MNHEY and CDR2 is SMNVEV (reference sequence). The CDR3 contains 16 residues. The CDR3 loop reads CASSPRVAGLTDTQYF. The CDR3 DNA reads TGTGCCAGCAGTCCCAGGGTAGCGGGCCTCACAGATACGCAGTATTTT.

J is TRBJ1-2 and V is TRBV20-1; D unresolved. Germline CDR1 and CDR2: DFQATT and SNEGSKA (reference sequence). The CDR3 is 11 amino acids. V gave up 6 bases and J gave up 8 bases, with 13 bases separating them. The DNA for the CDR3 is TGCAGTGCACGGACCCGAGGAGGCTACACCTTC. Translating it yields CSARTRGGYTF.

The chain links TRBV18 to TRBJ2-3; tentative D call: TRBD1 (5 bases). The CDR3 is 16 residues long. V lost 1 base and J 2 bases, leaving 13 bases between the germline ends. The germline gives CDR1 KGHSH, CDR2 LQKENI. This CDR3 reads CASSPRDSHPTDTQYF. The DNA of the CDR3 is TGTGCCAGCTCACCACGTGACAGTCATCCCACAGATACGCAGTATTTT.